One sample yielded the 12 T cell receptor beta chains listed below, sequenced in a study of spatial heterogeneity in lung cancer. Study-level results: How many expanded intratumoral alpha and beta TCRs were present tracked the tumor mutation count, which was a count of nonsynonymous mutations.

Their specific antigens are unknown. Specified time point: sample taken at primary tumor resection. One entry per CDR3 protein results from TCRdb running MiXCR on the 5' RACE reads. The sample holds around 5,200 distinct CDR3 sequences; under 20% are singletons and the top ten take 11%. Source: lung tumor tissue, taken at surgery. The source of these receptors is a male donor with early-stage non-small cell lung cancer.

This clonotype ranks as medium-sized (0.01 to 0.1%). The chain carries TRBV12-3 or TRBV12-4 and TRBJ2-1, with 7 bases that match TRBD2. Trimming removed 1 base from V and 7 bases from J; junction bases left unmatched: 4. The CDR3 totals 14 residues. The CDR3 sequence: CASSLGGRVNEQFF. CDR3 coding DNA: TGTGCCAGCAGTTTAGGAGGGAGGGTGAATGAGCAGTTCTTC.

By sample share, this clonotype is medium-sized. The chain recombines TRBV29-1 with TRBJ2-5; no definite D call. This CDR3 is 10 amino acids long. Trimming removed 8 bases at V and 1 base at J, with 5 bases between. Germline CDR1 is SQVTM and CDR2 is ANQGSEA. CDR3 sequence (DNA): TGCAGCTATTTCCAAGAGACCCAGTACTTC. This gives the protein CSYFQETQYF.

In its sample, this clonotype was seen a few times. One end of the junction fails to match germline, which may point to a read error. This sequence joins TRBV7-7 and TRBJ2-2, with TRBD2 matching over 15 bases. The CDR3 consists of 17 residues. Looked up from germline, CDR1 is SSHAT and CDR2 is FNYEAQ (reference sequence). In nucleotides, the CDR3 is TGTGCTAGCAGCAGGACTAGCGGGAGGGGGAGCACCGGGGAGCTGTTTTTT. This sequence encodes CASSRTSGRGSTGELFF. The entire variable domain, with the rest obtained from reference TRBV7-7 and TRBJ2-2, is as follows: GAGVSQSPRYKVTKRGQDVTLRCDPISSHATLYWYQQALGQGPEFLTYFNYEAQPDKSGLPSDRFSAERPEGSISTLTIQRTEQRDSAMYRCASSRTSGRGSTGELFFGEGSRLTVL.

This clonotype ranks as medium-sized. The V call is TRBV27, the J call TRBJ2-7; no reliable D call. CDR1 and CDR2 (germline): MNHEY, SMNVEV (reference sequence). This CDR3 region has 12 residues. V gave up 2 bases and J gave up 4 bases, with 6 bases separating them. CDR3 in DNA: TGTGCCAGCAGTTTAGGTGGATACGAGCAGTACTTC. It is translated as CASSLGGYEQYF.

By share of the sample, this clonotype is medium-sized. The chain uses TRBV10-3 and TRBJ2-5, with D perhaps matching TRBD1 or TRBD2 (6 bases each). Germline CDR1 reads ENHRY; CDR2 reads SYGVKD. V lost 2 bases and J lost 5, with 9 bases in between. The CDR3 runs to 13 residues. The CDR3 nucleotides read TGTGCCATCAGTGAGGGGGGGCTGGAGACCCAGTACTTC. Its protein product is CAISEGGLETQYF.

This clonotype was observed once. The DNA for the CDR3 is TGCGCCAGCAGCTCGGGGGCCACCTACAATGAGCAGTTCTTC. Amino acid sequence: CASSSGATYNEQFF. The chain uses TRBV5-1 and TRBJ2-1; the D gene could be TRBD1 or TRBD2 (6 bases each). The germline CDR1 and CDR2 sequences are SGHRS and YFSETQ. The CDR3 runs to 14 residues. V lost 3 bases, J lost 2 bases, and 9 bases lay in between.

Worth noting for this clonotype: This could be a read error, since a much larger clone is one nucleotide away. V is TRBV20-1 and J is TRBJ2-1, with a weak D call TRBD2 (5 bases). Deletions cut 3 bases from V and 0 bases from J, with 12 bases between. The CDR3 consists of 15 residues. Germline V gene lookup returns CDR1 DFQATT and CDR2 SNEGSKA (reference sequence). The CDR3 here is CSASRLRGSYNEQFF. The CDR3, as DNA: TGCAGTGCTAGTCGACTCCGGGGCTCCTACAATGAGCAGTTCTTC.

This clonotype is termed medium-sized (0.01 to 0.1%). The chain combines TRBV12-3 or TRBV12-4 with TRBJ2-1, with D possibly matching TRBD1 (6 bases). The CDR3 is made up of 14 amino acids. Between the trimmed V and J ends, which lost 0 bases and 7 bases, there was a span of 10 bases. The DNA for the CDR3 is TGTGCCAGCAGTTTAGCAGGGACACTGAATGAGCAGTTCTTC. Protein: CASSLAGTLNEQFF.

This clonotype was seen a few times. The V gene is TRBV9, the J gene TRBJ2-2, with D perhaps matching TRBD1 (6 bases). The CDR3 contains 17 residues. Germline-derived CDR1 and CDR2 are SGDLS and YYNGEE. V was clipped by 1 base and J by 2 bases, with 15 bases between them. The CDR3 here is CASSVLGHPGNTGELFF. The CDR3 DNA reads TGTGCCAGCAGCGTACTGGGACACCCAGGAAACACCGGGGAGCTGTTTTTT.

This clonotype was picked up a small number of times. V gene TRBV20-1 combines with J gene TRBJ1-1; unclear D gene. Trimming stripped 0 bases from V and 4 bases from J, with 18 bases between. There are 16 residues in the CDR3. Per germline, CDR1 DFQATT and CDR2 SNEGSKA (reference sequence). The CDR3 region is CSARDHWNGPGTEAFF. The CDR3 coding sequence is TGCAGTGCTAGAGATCACTGGAATGGGCCGGGCACTGAAGCTTTCTTT.

This clonotype ranks as medium-sized. This rearrangement joins TRBV6-2 or TRBV6-3 to TRBJ2-7; perhaps TRBD1 as D (6 bases). Germline V gene sequence: CDR1 MNHEY, CDR2 SVGEGT. The CDR3 sequence is 15 residues long. V was clipped by 4 bases and J by 11 bases, with 24 bases between them. This chain's CDR3 is CASSSPQQGPWLEYF. DNA for the CDR3: TGTGCCAGCAGTTCCCCCCAACAGGGACCTTGGCTGGAGTACTTC.

This clonotype is labeled medium-sized. The chain links TRBV23-1 to TRBJ2-4; D not resolved. TRBV23-1 belongs to the ORF category, with a function that is uncertain. Deletions cut 11 bases from V and 4 bases from J, with 6 bases between. The CDR3 contains 10 residues. The DNA of the CDR3 is TGCGCCCTCACGAAAAACATTCAGTACTTC. Translation gives CALTKNIQYF.